The 10 T cell receptor beta chains below were found in one sample sequenced in a study of T cell changes during pregnancy in multiple sclerosis. The protocol was immunoSEQ multiplex PCR, while the TCRdb copy is restricted to in-frame clones and leaves out a portion. The data show 100,000 or so clones, 90% to 95% seen once. The sequencing here drew on peripheral blood, taken before pregnancy. The receptors here all came from a female donor with multiple sclerosis, enrolled in a pregnancy study.

This clone was counted once. The DNA for the CDR3 is TGTGCCAGCAGCTTACACGGGAGGGCCTACGAGCAGTACTTC. Residues: CASSLHGRAYEQYF. The chain uses TRBV7-9 and TRBJ2-7; TRBD2 matches at 8 bases. This CDR3 has 14 residues. V gave up 2 bases and J gave up 2 bases; unmatched junction bases: 2. Germline CDR1 reads SEHNR; CDR2 reads FQNEAQ (reference sequence). Complete variable domain (other parts from reference TRBV7-9 and TRBJ2-7): DTGVSQNPRHKITKRGQNVTFRCDPISEHNRLYWYRQTLGQGPEFLTYFQNEAQLEKSRLLSDRFSAERPKGSFSTLEIQRTEQGDSAMYLCASSLHGRAYEQYFGPGTRLTVT.

This clone was counted a single time. The chain is built from TRBV27 and TRBJ1-5; D is uncertain. The V and J ends lost 2 bases and 0 bases respectively, with 8 bases between them. The CDR3 covers 15 residues. Germline-derived CDR1 and CDR2 are MNHEY and SMNVEV (reference sequence). The CDR3 nucleotides are TGTGCCAGCAGTTTAAACAGCTATAGCAATCAGCCCCAGCATTTT. This gives the protein CASSLNSYSNQPQHF.

The V and J genes are TRBV5-5 and TRBJ1-1; D might be TRBD1 (5 bases). The V end lost 4 bases, the J end lost 5 bases, and 18 bases lay between the germline ends. Germline V gives CDR1 SGHKS, CDR2 YYEKEE (reference sequence). The CDR3 contains 15 residues. This CDR3 reads CASSPGGGAGTEAFF. CDR3 sequence (DNA): TGTGCCAGCAGCCCCGGGGGAGGAGCAGGGACTGAAGCTTTCTTT.

The CDR3 nucleotides are TGTGCCAGCAGCCCTCGACAGGGGGCCACAGATACGCAGTATTTT. Translation gives CASSPRQGATDTQYF. This chain connects TRBV28 to TRBJ2-3; 10 positions match TRBD1. V shed 6 bases, J shed 2 bases, and the junction held 5 bases outside the gene matches. The CDR3 sequence is 15 residues long. Germline V gives CDR1 MDHEN, CDR2 SYDVKM.

The chain recombines TRBV7-9 with TRBJ1-4; possible D gene TRBD1, 6 bases. The CDR3 length is 16 residues. The germline gives CDR1 SEHNR, CDR2 FQNEAQ (reference sequence). V lost 5 bases and J 4 bases, leaving 17 bases between the germline ends. CDR3 residues: CASSPLTGAFNEKLFF. In DNA form, the CDR3 reads TGTGCCAGCAGCCCCCTGACAGGAGCCTTTAATGAAAAACTGTTTTTT. The variable domain in full, completed from reference TRBV7-9 and TRBJ1-4, reads DTGVSQNPRHKITKRGQNVTFRCDPISEHNRLYWYRQTLGQGPEFLTYFQNEAQLEKSRLLSDRFSAERPKGSFSTLEIQRTEQGDSAMYLCASSPLTGAFNEKLFFGSGTQLSVL.

The J gene is TRBJ2-2, the V gene TRBV2; tentative D call: TRBD2 (5 bases). Germline V gene sequence: CDR1 SNHLY, CDR2 FYNNEI. V was pared by 5 bases and J by 7 bases, with 8 bases between. This CDR3 has 12 residues. CDR3 bases: TGTGCCAGCAGTTTAGAGGGCGGGGAGCTGTTTTTT. It codes for CASSLEGGELFF.

The gene calls are TRBV10-3 and TRBJ1-2; no reliable D call. The CDR3 length is 14 residues. The V end was cut by 0 bases, the J end by 4 bases, with 9 bases between. Germline V lookup: CDR1 ENHRY, CDR2 SYGVKD. CDR3 bases: TGTGCCATCAGTGAGTCAATGCTAGGCTATGGCTACACCTTC. Residues: CAISESMLGYGYTF.

Of note for this clone: The junction does not match germline at one end; this may be a read error. The chain recombines TRBV28 with TRBJ2-7; D might be TRBD2 (5 bases). Germline lookup yields CDR1 MDHEN and CDR2 SYDVKM. This CDR3 is built from 11 residues. CDR3 sequence reads: CASRASSGPRF. CDR3 DNA sequence: TGTGCCAGCAGGGCCTCAAGCGGACCCAGATTC.

This rearrangement joins TRBV6-4 to TRBJ2-1; 11 nucleotides match TRBD2. Germline assignment: CDR1 MRHNA and CDR2 SNTAGT. Trimming removed 2 bases from V and 5 bases from J; junction bases left unmatched: 2. The CDR3 runs to 15 residues. The CDR3 protein is CASSDGTSGHNEQFF. The CDR3 coding sequence is TGTGCCAGCAGTGACGGGACTAGCGGACACAATGAGCAGTTCTTC.

The rearrangement joins TRBV7-8 to TRBJ2-4; TRBD1 agrees at 12 bases. Germline V gene lookup returns CDR1 SGHVS and CDR2 FQNEAQ. The CDR3 has 18 amino acids. With V trimmed by 4 bases and J by 3 bases, 10 bases remained unmatched. The CDR3 nucleotides read TGTGCCAGCAGCTGGGACAGGGGGCTTAGTGTTGACAAAAACATTCAGTACTTC. This codes for CASSWDRGLSVDKNIQYF.